What follows are 25 T cell receptor beta chains derived from one specimen sequenced in a study of blood T cell repertoires in COVID-19. Using immunoSEQ multiplex PCR, the repertoire was profiled, and TCRdb retains in-frame clones only, with some absent. Among approximately 300,000 clones listed, around 86% were seen once. Sequencing was performed on peripheral blood. These TCRs come from a woman in her forties or fifties with acute or convalescent COVID-19.

The chain recombines TRBV18 with TRBJ1-3; perhaps TRBD1 as D (5 bases). The CDR3 covers 14 residues. CDR1 is KGHSH, CDR2 LQKENI, per germline. V dropped 4 bases and J dropped 3 bases, with 10 bases sitting between them. Here the CDR3 DNA reads TGTGCCAGCTCACGCGGGGCTGGTGGAAACACCATATATTTT. Amino acid sequence: CASSRGAGGNTIYF.

The J gene is TRBJ1-5, the V gene TRBV4-1; possibly TRBD1 for D (5 bases). V shed 0 bases and J shed 6 bases, with 9 bases lying between them. This CDR3 is built from 14 residues. Germline assignment: CDR1 MGHRA and CDR2 YSYEKL. The CDR3 spells CASSQDRRGQPQHF. The CDR3 coding sequence is TGCGCCAGCAGCCAAGATCGGAGGGGTCAGCCCCAGCATTTT.

This chain uses TRBV24-1 with TRBJ1-2; no reliable D call. The CDR3 has 17 residues. Germline V gives CDR1 KGHDR, CDR2 SFDVKD. V was shortened by 4 bases and J by 0 bases, with 17 bases between the two germline ends. This CDR3 reads CATSDASEGDPNYGYTF. CDR3 in DNA: TGTGCCACCAGTGACGCCAGCGAGGGAGACCCTAACTATGGCTACACCTTC.

J is TRBJ2-2 and V is TRBV14; D is possibly TRBD2 (6 bases). V shed 4 bases and J shed 1 base, with 13 bases lying between them. This CDR3 comprises 16 residues. Germline assignment: CDR1 SGHDN and CDR2 FVKESK. CDR3 region: CASSPLDGGNTGELFF. CDR3 sequence (DNA): TGTGCCAGCAGCCCACTGGACGGGGGGAACACCGGGGAGCTGTTTTTT.

The chain combines TRBV6-2 or TRBV6-3 with TRBJ2-5; TRBD2 matches at 13 bases. Germline trimming cut 2 bases from V and 5 bases from J; bases unmatched to any gene: 14. Germline CDR1 and CDR2: MNHEY and SVGEGT. This CDR3 comprises 19 residues. In DNA form, the CDR3 reads TGTGCCAGCAGTTACGATTTCGCGGGGGGACTAGCGGGATCCGAGACCCAGTACTTC. It yields the protein CASSYDFAGGLAGSETQYF.

The rearrangement uses TRBV19 and TRBJ1-4; TRBD1 is a possible D gene (5 bases). The CDR3 totals 18 residues. Trimming took 2 bases from V and 7 from J, leaving 23 bases between them. CDR1 and CDR2 from the germline V gene are LNHDA and SQIVND (reference sequence). CDR3 loop: CASSISGGGRGVREKLFF. The CDR3 DNA follows: TGTGCCAGTAGTATAAGTGGCGGGGGGAGAGGAGTTCGTGAAAAACTGTTTTTT. Supplemented by reference TRBV19 and TRBJ1-4, the full variable domain reads DGGITQSPKYLFRKEGQNVTLSCEQNLNHDAMYWYRQDPGQGLRLIYYSQIVNDFQKGDIAEGYSVSREKKESFPLTVTSAQKNPTAFYLCASSISGGGRGVREKLFFGSGTQLSVL.

V gene TRBV7-8 combines with J gene TRBJ1-2, with unresolved D. This CDR3 is 13 amino acids long. Per the germline V gene, CDR1 is SGHVS and CDR2 is FQNEAQ. V lost 1 base to trimming and J lost 3 bases, with 6 bases between them. The CDR3 nucleotides are TGTGCCAGCAGCTTAGAACACGACTATGGCTACACCTTC. Its translation is CASSLEHDYGYTF.

The rearrangement links TRBV5-1 to TRBJ1-1; D is possibly TRBD1 (6 bases). V was pared by 4 bases and J by 1 base, with 11 bases between. The germline V gene has CDR1 SGHRS and CDR2 YFSETQ. This CDR3 contains 14 residues. The CDR3 reads CASSQTTGNTEAFF. For the CDR3, the DNA is TGCGCCAGCAGCCAGACGACAGGGAACACTGAAGCTTTCTTT.

This sequence joins TRBV4-3 and TRBJ2-7; 8 bases match TRBD1. Unmatched junction bases numbered 3, after V lost 0 bases and J lost 2 bases. The CDR3 loop spans 15 amino acids. Looked up from germline, CDR1 is LGHNA and CDR2 is YSLEER. The CDR3 DNA is TGCGCCAGCAGCCAAGATGCACAGGGGGCCTACGAGCAGTACTTC. Its translation is CASSQDAQGAYEQYF.

The chain has TRBV28 and TRBJ1-2; D might be TRBD1 (6 bases). The CDR3 runs 15 residues. The V gene lost 2 bases and the J gene lost 8 bases, with 18 bases spanning the gap. Germline V gene sequence: CDR1 MDHEN, CDR2 SYDVKM. CDR3 DNA sequence: TGTGCCAGCAGTTTAGGGGCGGCAGGGGCGGAAGGCTACACCTTC. Translating it yields CASSLGAAGAEGYTF.

The CDR3 protein is CASSFRDRAVNSPLHF. The DNA for the CDR3 is TGTGCCAGCAGTTTCCGGGACAGGGCCGTTAATTCACCCCTCCACTTT. The V gene is TRBV27, the J gene TRBJ1-6; 9 positions agree with TRBD1. This CDR3 region has 16 residues. Germline values: CDR1 MNHEY, CDR2 SMNVEV (reference sequence). V gave up 3 bases and J gave up 6 bases; unmatched junction bases: 6.

The chain is built from TRBV7-3 and TRBJ1-6; D perhaps matches TRBD1 (5 bases). Trimming removed 5 bases at V and 0 bases at J, with 11 bases between. This CDR3 comprises 16 residues. Germline-derived CDR1 and CDR2 are SGHTA and FQGTGA. The CDR3 DNA is TGTGCCAGCAGCCACACGGGGGGCTCCTATAATTCACCCCTCCACTTT. Its protein is CASSHTGGSYNSPLHF.

This chain uses TRBV19 with TRBJ2-1; maybe TRBD2 (6 bases). Germline CDR1 and CDR2: LNHDA and SQIVND (reference sequence). The V and J ends lost 3 bases and 4 bases respectively, with 13 bases between them. The CDR3 is 15 residues long. CDR3 coding DNA: TGTGCCAGTAGTATCCTGGGGGGAATTTACAATGAGCAGTTCTTC. This translates into CASSILGGIYNEQFF.

The V gene is TRBV11-2, the J gene TRBJ2-7; tentatively, D is TRBD2 (5 bases). The CDR3 consists of 17 residues. CDR1 is SGHAT, CDR2 FQNNGV, per germline. V lost 1 base and J lost 3, with 19 bases in between. The CDR3 DNA sequence: TGTGCCAGCAGCTTAGCCCCCTTAACGGGAATGTACTACGAGCAGTACTTC. As protein: CASSLAPLTGMYYEQYF.

The chain employs TRBV19 and TRBJ1-4; 7 nucleotides align to TRBD1. The V and J ends lost 4 bases and 6 bases, in that order; junction bases with no gene match: 5. This CDR3 comprises 14 residues. Germline CDR1 LNHDA, CDR2 SQIVND (reference sequence). CDR3 nucleotide sequence: TGTGCCAGTAGTACCAACAGGGGATATGAAAAACTGTTTTTT. It encodes CASSTNRGYEKLFF.

The CDR3 nucleotides are TGTGCCAGCAGTTTAAAGGGGGTTGAGAACACCGGGGAGCTGTTTTTT. Translated, it gives CASSLKGVENTGELFF. This chain uses TRBV27 with TRBJ2-2; possible D gene TRBD1, 6 bases. Germline V CDR1 and CDR2: MNHEY, SMNVEV (reference sequence). The CDR3 loop spans 16 amino acids. V lost 2 bases to trimming and J lost 1 base, with 11 bases between them.

This chain joins TRBV28 and TRBJ2-4, with TRBD1 identical over 7 bases. From germline, CDR1 is MDHEN and CDR2 SYDVKM. The CDR3 length is 15 residues. Trimming took 3 bases from V and 4 from J; bases not matched to a gene: 6. CDR3 DNA: TGTGCCAGCAGTTTCATCTTGGGACAGAAAAACATTCAGTACTTC. Protein product: CASSFILGQKNIQYF. Combining the CDR3 with reference TRBV28 and TRBJ2-4 gives the whole variable domain DVKVTQSSRYLVKRTGEKVFLECVQDMDHENMFWYRQDPGLGLRLIYFSYDVKMKEKGDIPEGYSVSREKKERFSLILESASTNQTSMYLCASSFILGQKNIQYFGAGTRLSVL.

The gene calls are TRBV3-1 (or the pseudogene TRBV3-2) and TRBJ2-2; TRBD2 matches at 7 bases. The CDR3 covers 15 residues. Looked up from germline, CDR1 is LGHDT and CDR2 is YNNKEL (reference sequence). V was pared by 6 bases and J by 2 bases, with 6 bases of the junction left unmatched. Here the CDR3 reads CASRPGLINTGELFF. In nucleotides, the CDR3 is TGTGCCAGCAGACCGGGACTAATAAACACCGGGGAGCTGTTTTTT.

The chain employs TRBV27 and TRBJ1-1; D might be TRBD1 (6 bases). Deletions cut 5 bases from V and 1 base from J, with 11 bases between. The CDR3 totals 14 residues. Germline lookup yields CDR1 MNHEY and CDR2 SMNVEV (reference sequence). CDR3 residues: CASSEGTPNTEAFF. The CDR3 coding sequence is TGTGCCAGCAGTGAGGGGACACCGAACACTGAAGCTTTCTTT.

The chain couples TRBV30 to TRBJ1-3; D is ambiguous. V was pared by 0 bases and J by 4 bases, with 4 bases between. Germline V lookup: CDR1 GTSNPN, CDR2 SVGIG (reference sequence). This CDR3 spans 12 amino acids. The CDR3 loop reads CAWSVLGNTIYF. The DNA of the CDR3 is TGTGCCTGGAGTGTACTCGGAAACACCATATATTTT.

V usage is TRBV19 and J usage is TRBJ1-1; 10 bases line up with TRBD1. Germline CDR1 is LNHDA and CDR2 is SQIVND (reference sequence). Trimming took 1 base from V and 4 from J; bases not matched to a gene: 3. The CDR3 is made up of 15 amino acids. The CDR3 protein is CASSIGGQGSTEAFF. In DNA form, the CDR3 reads TGTGCCAGTAGTATAGGGGGACAGGGGTCCACTGAAGCTTTCTTT.

V is TRBV3-1 (or the pseudogene TRBV3-2) and J is TRBJ1-4; D is unresolved. Between the trimmed V and J ends, which lost 7 bases and 5 bases, there was a span of 14 bases. Per germline, CDR1 LGHDT and CDR2 YNNKEL (reference sequence). This CDR3 is built from 14 residues. The CDR3 loop reads CASTKSRLNEKLFF. The CDR3 DNA is TGTGCCAGCACCAAGAGCCGTTTAAATGAAAAACTGTTTTTT.

The CDR3 loop reads CASSARTSGAYEQYF. CDR3 DNA: TGTGCCAGCAGCGCCAGGACTAGCGGGGCCTACGAGCAGTACTTC. The chain joins TRBV7-9 to TRBJ2-7; TRBD2 matches 12 bases. CDR1 is SEHNR and CDR2 is FQNEAQ in the germline V gene (reference sequence). CDR3 length equals 15 residues. Trimming took 5 bases from V and 2 from J; bases not matched to a gene: 4.

A note on this clone: The sample contains more than one DNA sequence encoding this CDR3. This chain links TRBV5-1 with TRBJ2-3; 10 bases are shared with TRBD1. Per the germline V gene, CDR1 is SGHRS and CDR2 is YFSETQ. With V trimmed by 4 bases and J by 1 base, 3 bases remained unmatched. This CDR3 contains 15 residues. CDR3 residues: CASSLGQGGTDTQYF. The CDR3 coding sequence is TGCGCCAGCAGCCTAGGACAGGGGGGCACAGATACGCAGTATTTT.

The J gene is TRBJ1-1, the V gene TRBV5-1, with D possibly being TRBD1 (5 bases). V dropped 0 bases and J dropped 7 bases, with 7 bases sitting between them. CDR1 is SGHRS and CDR2 is YFSETQ in the germline V gene. This CDR3 spans 12 amino acids. In nucleotides, the CDR3 is TGCGCCAGCAGCTTGGACAGGATTGAAGCTTTCTTT. Its protein is CASSLDRIEAFF.